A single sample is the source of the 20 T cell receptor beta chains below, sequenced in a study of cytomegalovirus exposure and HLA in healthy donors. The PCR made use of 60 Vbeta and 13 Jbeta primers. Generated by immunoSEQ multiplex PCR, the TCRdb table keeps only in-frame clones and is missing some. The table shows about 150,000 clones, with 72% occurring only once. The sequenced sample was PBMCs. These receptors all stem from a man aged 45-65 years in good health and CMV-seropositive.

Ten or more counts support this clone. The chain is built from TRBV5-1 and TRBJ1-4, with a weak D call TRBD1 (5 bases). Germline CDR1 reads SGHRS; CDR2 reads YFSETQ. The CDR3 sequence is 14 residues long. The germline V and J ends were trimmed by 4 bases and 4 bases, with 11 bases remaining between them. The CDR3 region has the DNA TGCGCCAGCAGCAGGGACTCCAGTAATGAAAAACTGTTTTTT. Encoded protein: CASSRDSSNEKLFF.

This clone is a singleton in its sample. The CDR3 is CASSFLGSASGNTIYF. The CDR3 nucleotides read TGTGCCAGCAGCTTCCTAGGCAGTGCCTCTGGAAACACCATATATTTT. The rearrangement joins TRBV7-6 to TRBJ1-3; D remains unclear. Germline CDR1 SGHVS, CDR2 FNYEAQ. There are 16 residues in the CDR3. The ends were cut back, 3 bases at V and 0 bases at J, with 12 bases in the middle.

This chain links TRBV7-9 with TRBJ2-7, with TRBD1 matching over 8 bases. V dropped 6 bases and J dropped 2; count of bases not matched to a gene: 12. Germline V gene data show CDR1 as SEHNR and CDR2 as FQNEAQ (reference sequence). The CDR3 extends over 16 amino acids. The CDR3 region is CASRPPAGGVAYEQYF. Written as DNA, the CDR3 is TGTGCCAGCAGGCCTCCGGCAGGGGGCGTCGCCTACGAGCAGTACTTC.

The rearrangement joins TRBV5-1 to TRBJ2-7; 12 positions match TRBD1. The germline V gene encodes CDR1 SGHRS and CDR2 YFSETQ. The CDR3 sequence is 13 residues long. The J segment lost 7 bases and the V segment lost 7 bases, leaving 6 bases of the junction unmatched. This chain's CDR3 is CASGGQGAREQYF. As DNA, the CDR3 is TGCGCCAGCGGGGGACAGGGGGCGAGGGAGCAGTACTTC.

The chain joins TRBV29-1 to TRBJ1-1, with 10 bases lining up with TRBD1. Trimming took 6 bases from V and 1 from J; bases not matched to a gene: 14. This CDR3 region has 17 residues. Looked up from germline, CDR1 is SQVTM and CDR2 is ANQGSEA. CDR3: CSVLIRGDRGRNTEAFF. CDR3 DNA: TGCAGCGTCCTAATCCGGGGGGACAGGGGCAGGAACACTGAAGCTTTCTTT.

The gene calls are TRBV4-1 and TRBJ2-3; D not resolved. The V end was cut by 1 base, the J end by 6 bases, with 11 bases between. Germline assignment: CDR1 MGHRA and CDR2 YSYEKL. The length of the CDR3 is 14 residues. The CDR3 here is CASSQGPPRDTQYF. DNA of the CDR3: TGCGCCAGCAGCCAAGGTCCCCCACGGGATACGCAGTATTTT.

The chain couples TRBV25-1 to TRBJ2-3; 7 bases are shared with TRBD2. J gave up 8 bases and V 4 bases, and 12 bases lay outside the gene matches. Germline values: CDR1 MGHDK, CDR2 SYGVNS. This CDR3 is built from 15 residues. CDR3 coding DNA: TGTGCCAGCAGTGGTTTCGCGGCGGGAGAGGCTACGCAGTATTTT. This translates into CASSGFAAGEATQYF.

CDR3 protein: CASSLRAGAATYEQYF. In nucleotides, the CDR3 is TGCGCCAGCAGCCTCCGGGCAGGGGCCGCCACCTACGAGCAGTACTTC. The rearrangement uses TRBV4-3 and TRBJ2-5; tentatively, D is TRBD1 (6 bases). With the DNA end fitting TRBJ2-7 better, the J assignment may be wrong. The CDR3 has 16 residues. Per germline, CDR1 LGHNA and CDR2 YSLEER.

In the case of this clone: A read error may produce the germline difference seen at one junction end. CDR3 sequence: CSSSLRGLGYTF. CDR3 sequence (DNA): TGTTCCAGCAGCTTACGAGGGTTAGGTTACACCTTC. The chain is built from TRBV7-9 and TRBJ1-2; D unresolved. The CDR3 sequence is 12 residues long. The V gene's germline CDR1 is SEHNR and CDR2 FQNEAQ (reference sequence).

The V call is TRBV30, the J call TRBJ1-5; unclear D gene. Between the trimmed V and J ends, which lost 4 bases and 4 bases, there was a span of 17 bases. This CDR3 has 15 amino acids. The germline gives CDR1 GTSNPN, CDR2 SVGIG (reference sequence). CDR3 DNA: TGTGCCTGGACCCTGACACCTACGGTAAATCAGCCCCAGCATTTT. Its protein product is CAWTLTPTVNQPQHF.

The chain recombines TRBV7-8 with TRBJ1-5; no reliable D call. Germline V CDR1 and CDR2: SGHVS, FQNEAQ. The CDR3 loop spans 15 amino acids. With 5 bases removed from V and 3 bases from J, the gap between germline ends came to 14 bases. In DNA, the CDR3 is TGTGCCAGCAGCCCTGGCTCACAGAACAATCAGCCCCAGCATTTT. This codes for CASSPGSQNNQPQHF.

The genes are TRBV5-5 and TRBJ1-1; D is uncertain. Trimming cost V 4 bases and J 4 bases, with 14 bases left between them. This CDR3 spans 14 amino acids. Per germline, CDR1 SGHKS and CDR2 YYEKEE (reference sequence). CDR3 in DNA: TGTGCCAGCAGCGCCGACAACGGGATCACTGAAGCTTTCTTT. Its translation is CASSADNGITEAFF.

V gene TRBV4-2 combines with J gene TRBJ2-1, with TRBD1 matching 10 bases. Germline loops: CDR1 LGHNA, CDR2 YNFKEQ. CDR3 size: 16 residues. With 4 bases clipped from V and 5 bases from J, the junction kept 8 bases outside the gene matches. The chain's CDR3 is CASSLSGTGVDNEQFF. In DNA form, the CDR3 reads TGTGCCAGCAGCCTCTCCGGGACAGGGGTCGACAATGAGCAGTTCTTC.

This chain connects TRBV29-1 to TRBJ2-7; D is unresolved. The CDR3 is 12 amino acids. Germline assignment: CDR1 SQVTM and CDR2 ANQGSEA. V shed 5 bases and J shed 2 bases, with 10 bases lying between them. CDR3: CSVSKETYEQYF. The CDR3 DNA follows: TGCAGCGTTAGCAAGGAGACCTACGAGCAGTACTTC.

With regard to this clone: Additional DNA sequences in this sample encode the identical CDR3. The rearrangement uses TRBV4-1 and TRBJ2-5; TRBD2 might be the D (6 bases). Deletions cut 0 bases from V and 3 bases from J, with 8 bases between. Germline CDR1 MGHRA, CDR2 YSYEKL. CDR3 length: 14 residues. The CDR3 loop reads CASSQEGTEETQYF. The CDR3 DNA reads TGCGCCAGCAGCCAAGAAGGGACTGAAGAGACCCAGTACTTC.

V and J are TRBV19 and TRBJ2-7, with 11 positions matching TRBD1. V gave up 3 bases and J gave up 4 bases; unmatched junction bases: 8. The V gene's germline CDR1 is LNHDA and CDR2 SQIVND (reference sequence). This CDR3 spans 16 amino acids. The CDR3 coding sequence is TGTGCCAGTAGTATCGGATCCGGGACAGGGGGGTACGAGCAGTACTTC. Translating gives CASSIGSGTGGYEQYF.

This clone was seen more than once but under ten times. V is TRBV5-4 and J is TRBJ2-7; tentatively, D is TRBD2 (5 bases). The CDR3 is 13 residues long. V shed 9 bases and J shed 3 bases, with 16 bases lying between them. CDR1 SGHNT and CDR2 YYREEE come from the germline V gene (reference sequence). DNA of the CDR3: TGTGCCACCAAGAGGGCGGAACGCTACGAGCAGTACTTC. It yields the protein CATKRAERYEQYF. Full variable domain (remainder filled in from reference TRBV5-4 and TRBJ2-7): ETGVTQSPTHLIKTRGQQVTLRCSSQSGHNTVSWYQQALGQGPQFIFQYYREEENGRGNFPPRFSGLQFPNYSSELNVNALELDDSALYLCATKRAERYEQYFGPGTRLTVT.

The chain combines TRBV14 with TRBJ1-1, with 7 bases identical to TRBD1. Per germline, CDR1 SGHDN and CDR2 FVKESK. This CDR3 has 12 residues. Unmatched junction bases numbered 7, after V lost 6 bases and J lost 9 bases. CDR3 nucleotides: TGTGCCAGCAGGCCTGGACAGGAAAAAGCTTTCTTT. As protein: CASRPGQEKAFF.

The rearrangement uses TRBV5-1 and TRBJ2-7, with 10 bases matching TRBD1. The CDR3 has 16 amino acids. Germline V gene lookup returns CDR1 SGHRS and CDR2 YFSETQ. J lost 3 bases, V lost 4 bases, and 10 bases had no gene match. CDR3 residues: CASSQRQGAQNYEQYF. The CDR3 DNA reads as TGCGCCAGCAGCCAGCGACAGGGGGCGCAGAACTACGAGCAGTACTTC. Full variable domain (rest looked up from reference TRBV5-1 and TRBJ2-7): KAGVTQTPRYLIKTRGQQVTLSCSPISGHRSVSWYQQTPGQGLQFLFEYFSETQRNKGNFPGRFSGRQFSNSRSEMNVSTLELGDSALYLCASSQRQGAQNYEQYFGPGTRLTVT.

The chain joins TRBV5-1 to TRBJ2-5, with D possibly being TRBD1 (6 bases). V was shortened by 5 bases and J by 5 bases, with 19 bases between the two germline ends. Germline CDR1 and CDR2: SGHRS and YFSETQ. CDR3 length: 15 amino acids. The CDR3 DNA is TGCGCCAGCAGATCATCGACAGGTCCGGAGGAGACCCAGTACTTC. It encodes CASRSSTGPEETQYF.